This is a list of T cell receptor beta chains from one sample in a study of CD8 T cells in Susac syndrome. A single record per CDR3 protein comes from TCRdb applying MiXCR to the immunoSEQ multiplex PCR reads. The repertoire consists of tens of thousands of distinct CDR3 sequences, with approximately 94% occurring once and the leading ten covering more than 0.4%. Sequencing was performed on CD8+ T cells from PBMCs. The receptors here all came from a human donor with Susac syndrome. Each CDR3 is given with its conserved first and last residue. A D gene is named only where the DNA matches it firmly. The size of a clone is reported for some rows only, either as once, few or many, or as a class for expanded clones.

j_call: TRBJ1-2
v_call: TRBV9
clone_size: -
d_call: -
cdr3_aa: CASSPPLTGGRGYTF
cdr3_nt: TGTGCCAGCAGCCCCCCGCTAACTGGTGGAAGAGGCTACACCTTC

j_call: TRBJ2-7
v_call: TRBV9
clone_size: -
d_call: -
cdr3_aa: CASSASWGQTYEQYF
cdr3_nt: TGTGCCAGCAGCGCGTCCTGGGGGCAGACCTACGAGCAGTACTTC

j_call: TRBJ1-1
v_call: TRBV2
clone_size: once
d_call: -
cdr3_aa: CASSRRDEAFF
cdr3_nt: TGTGCCAGCAGTCGCCGGGACGAAGCTTTCTTT

j_call: TRBJ1-1
v_call: TRBV19
clone_size: -
d_call: -
cdr3_aa: CASLRGSTEAFF
cdr3_nt: TGTGCCAGTTTACGGGGGAGCACTGAAGCTTTCTTT

j_call: TRBJ2-5
v_call: TRBV15
clone_size: once
d_call: -
cdr3_aa: CATSRASTQYF
cdr3_nt: TGTGCCACCAGCAGAGCATCGACCCAGTACTTC

j_call: TRBJ2-5
v_call: TRBV30
clone_size: -
d_call: -
cdr3_aa: CAWSAETAGYWETQYF
cdr3_nt: TGTGCCTGGAGTGCCGAAACTGCAGGGTACTGGGAGACCCAGTACTTC

j_call: TRBJ1-5
v_call: TRBV10-3
clone_size: -
d_call: -
cdr3_aa: CAISDGQSNQPQHF
cdr3_nt: TGTGCCATCAGTGACGGACAGAGCAATCAGCCCCAGCATTTT

j_call: TRBJ1-1
v_call: TRBV28
clone_size: once
d_call: -
cdr3_aa: CASSLFDPNTEAFF
cdr3_nt: TGTGCCAGCAGTTTATTCGACCCCAACACTGAAGCTTTCTTT

j_call: TRBJ1-1
v_call: TRBV11-2
clone_size: -
d_call: TRBD1
cdr3_aa: CASSFWLGPTGTGDREAFF
cdr3_nt: TGTGCCAGCAGTTTTTGGCTGGGGCCGACCGGGACAGGGGATCGAGAAGCTTTCTTT

j_call: TRBJ2-7
v_call: TRBV7-9
clone_size: -
d_call: -
cdr3_aa: CASSPNQGSEQYF
cdr3_nt: TGTGCCAGCAGCCCGAACCAGGGTTCCGAGCAGTACTTC

j_call: TRBJ1-5
v_call: TRBV27
clone_size: once
d_call: -
cdr3_aa: CASSYQTNQPQHF
cdr3_nt: TGTGCCAGCAGTTACCAGACCAATCAGCCCCAGCATTTT

j_call: TRBJ2-1
v_call: TRBV6-2/TRBV6-3
clone_size: -
d_call: TRBD2
cdr3_aa: CASRDLLAGATSYNEQFF
cdr3_nt: TGTGCCAGCAGGGATCTACTAGCGGGGGCGACCTCCTACAATGAGCAGTTCTTC

j_call: TRBJ1-4
v_call: TRBV29-1
clone_size: -
d_call: -
cdr3_aa: CSVVEGMDEKLFF
cdr3_nt: TGCAGCGTTGTAGAGGGGATGGATGAAAAACTGTTTTTT

j_call: TRBJ2-7
v_call: TRBV2
clone_size: -
d_call: TRBD1
cdr3_aa: CARGDRDSYEQYF
cdr3_nt: TGTGCCCGGGGGGACAGGGACTCCTACGAGCAGTACTTC

j_call: TRBJ1-5
v_call: TRBV19
clone_size: -
d_call: TRBD1
cdr3_aa: CASKTGYVGQPQHF
cdr3_nt: TGTGCCAGTAAGACAGGGTACGTAGGTCAGCCCCAGCATTTT

j_call: TRBJ2-7
v_call: TRBV27
clone_size: -
d_call: TRBD2
cdr3_aa: CASSPGTSLLWEQYF
cdr3_nt: TGTGCCAGCAGTCCCGGGACTAGCCTCCTTTGGGAGCAGTACTTC

j_call: TRBJ1-1
v_call: TRBV27
clone_size: -
d_call: -
cdr3_aa: CASSLRGGRAEAFF
cdr3_nt: TGTGCCAGCAGTTTACGGGGAGGGCGGGCTGAAGCTTTCTTT

j_call: TRBJ2-7
v_call: TRBV25-1
clone_size: -
d_call: -
cdr3_aa: CASSPRQEVYEQYF
cdr3_nt: TGTGCCAGCAGTCCCCGACAGGAGGTCTACGAGCAGTACTTC

j_call: TRBJ2-3
v_call: TRBV7-9
clone_size: -
d_call: TRBD2
cdr3_aa: CASSDGGGGDTQYF
cdr3_nt: TGTGCCAGCAGCGACGGGGGGGGTGGAGATACGCAGTATTTT

j_call: TRBJ2-7
v_call: TRBV14
clone_size: -
d_call: -
cdr3_aa: CASSQPHRAEQYF
cdr3_nt: TGTGCCAGCAGCCAGCCCCACAGGGCCGAGCAGTACTTC

j_call: TRBJ2-3
v_call: TRBV28
clone_size: once
d_call: -
cdr3_aa: CASSFRGATDTQYF
cdr3_nt: TGTGCCAGCAGTTTCAGGGGGGCCACAGATACGCAGTATTTT

j_call: TRBJ2-3
v_call: TRBV11-2
clone_size: -
d_call: -
cdr3_aa: CASSLDSEWGLSGTDTQYF
cdr3_nt: TGTGCCAGCAGCTTAGATTCCGAATGGGGGCTGAGTGGTACAGATACGCAGTATTTT

j_call: TRBJ2-1
v_call: TRBV11-2
clone_size: -
d_call: TRBD2
cdr3_aa: CASRPLAGARYNEQFF
cdr3_nt: TGTGCCAGCAGGCCTCTAGCGGGGGCCCGCTACAATGAGCAGTTCTTC

j_call: TRBJ2-5
v_call: TRBV7-2
clone_size: -
d_call: TRBD1
cdr3_aa: CASSSLSTGLETQYF
cdr3_nt: TGTGCCAGCAGCTCGTTATCGACAGGGTTGGAGACCCAGTACTTC

j_call: TRBJ2-1
v_call: TRBV5-1
clone_size: -
d_call: TRBD2
cdr3_aa: CASSGRDLAGSYNEQFF
cdr3_nt: TGCGCCAGCAGCGGGAGAGACCTAGCGGGGTCCTACAATGAGCAGTTCTTC